Described below is a single TCR beta chain sequence and its context. No antigen is known for it. The data were taken from a study of cytomegalovirus exposure and HLA in healthy donors. Background on the study: One earlier analysis, a look at about 179 million T cells, found almost 120 million unique TCR beta sequences.

CDR3 length: 14 residues. Losses at the gene ends were 5 bases for V and 7 bases for J; bases not matched to a gene: 9. Germline values: CDR1 MNHEY, CDR2 SVGAGI. Vbeta (60) and Jbeta (13) primers were used in the PCR. Generated by immunoSEQ multiplex PCR, the TCRdb table keeps only in-frame clones and is missing some. Of approximately 140,000 clones in the sample, over 75% were seen once. Regarding the study as a whole: Later findings reportedly placed an Asian-associated ancestry cluster below the approximately 700-donor mean for N-insertions.

The V gene is TRBV6-5, the J gene TRBJ1-2, with 8 positions matching TRBD1. This TCR derives from a boy between 10 and 17 years old in good health and CMV-seronegative. The specimen was PBMCs. CDR3 sequence (DNA): TGTGCCAGCAGTCAGACGACAGGGGCTAGTGGCTACACCTTC. The encoded protein is CASSQTTGASGYTF.